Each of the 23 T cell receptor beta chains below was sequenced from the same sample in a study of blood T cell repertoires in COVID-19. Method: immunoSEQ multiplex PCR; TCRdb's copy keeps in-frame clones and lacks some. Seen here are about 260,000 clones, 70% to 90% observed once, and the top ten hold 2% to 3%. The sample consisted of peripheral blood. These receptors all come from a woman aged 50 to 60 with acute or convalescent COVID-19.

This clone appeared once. In DNA form, the CDR3 reads TGCGCCAGCAGCTTGGATGGAGAGACAGGGGGCTACGAGCAGTACTTC. This sequence encodes CASSLDGETGGYEQYF. V and J are TRBV5-1 and TRBJ2-7; TRBD1 agrees at 9 bases. The junction had 7 bases not matched to a gene; V was cut back by 0 bases and J by 3 bases. CDR1 is SGHRS and CDR2 is YFSETQ in the germline V gene. The length of the CDR3 is 16 residues.

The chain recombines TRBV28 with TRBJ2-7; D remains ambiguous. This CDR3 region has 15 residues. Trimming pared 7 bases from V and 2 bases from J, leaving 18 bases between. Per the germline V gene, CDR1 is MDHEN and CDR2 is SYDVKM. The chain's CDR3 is CASTPAGTETYEQYF. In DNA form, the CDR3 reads TGTGCCAGCACCCCGGCAGGCACAGAAACCTACGAGCAGTACTTC.

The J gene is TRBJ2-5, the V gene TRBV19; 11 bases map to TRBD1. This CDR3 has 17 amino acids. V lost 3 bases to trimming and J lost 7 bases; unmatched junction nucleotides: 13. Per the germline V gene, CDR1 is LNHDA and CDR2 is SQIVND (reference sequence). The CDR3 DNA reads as TGTGCCAGTAGTATTGGGGGGACAGGGGGAAACAGGTTGACCCAGTACTTC. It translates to CASSIGGTGGNRLTQYF.

CDR3 bases: TGTGCCAGCTCACCGGAGCAGGGCGGATCACCCCTCCACTTT. Amino acid sequence: CASSPEQGGSPLHF. V and J are TRBV18 and TRBJ1-6; D is possibly TRBD1 (5 bases). V dropped 3 bases and J dropped 10 bases, with 13 bases sitting between them. Germline V gene sequence: CDR1 KGHSH, CDR2 LQKENI. The CDR3 is made up of 14 amino acids.

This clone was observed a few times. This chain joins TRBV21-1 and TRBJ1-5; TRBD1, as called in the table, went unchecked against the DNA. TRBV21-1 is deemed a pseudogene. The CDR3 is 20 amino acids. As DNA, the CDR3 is TGTGCCAGCAGCAAAGACCTGGGCCCCCGGGACAGCCTTCCGAATCAGCCCCAGCATTTT. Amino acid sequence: CASSKDLGPRDSLPNQPQHF.

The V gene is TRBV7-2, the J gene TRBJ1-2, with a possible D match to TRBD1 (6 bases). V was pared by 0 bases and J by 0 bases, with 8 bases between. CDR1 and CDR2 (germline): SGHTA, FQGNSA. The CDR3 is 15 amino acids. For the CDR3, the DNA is TGTGCCAGCAGCTTAGCGCCAGGGGCTAACTATGGCTACACCTTC. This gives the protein CASSLAPGANYGYTF.

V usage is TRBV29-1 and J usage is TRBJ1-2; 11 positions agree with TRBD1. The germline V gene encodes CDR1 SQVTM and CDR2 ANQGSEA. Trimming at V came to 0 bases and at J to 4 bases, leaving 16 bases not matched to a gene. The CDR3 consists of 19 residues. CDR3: CSVEDLSWDRGTRSYGYTF. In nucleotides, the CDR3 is TGCAGCGTTGAAGATCTATCTTGGGACAGGGGGACCAGGAGCTATGGCTACACCTTC.

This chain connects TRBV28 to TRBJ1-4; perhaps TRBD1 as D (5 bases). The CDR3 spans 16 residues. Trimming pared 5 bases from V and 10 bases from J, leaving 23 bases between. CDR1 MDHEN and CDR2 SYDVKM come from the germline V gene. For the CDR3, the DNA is TGTGCCAGCAGTATCGGCTCGGGGGGAAATAACGGAAAACTGTTTTTT. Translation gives CASSIGSGGNNGKLFF.

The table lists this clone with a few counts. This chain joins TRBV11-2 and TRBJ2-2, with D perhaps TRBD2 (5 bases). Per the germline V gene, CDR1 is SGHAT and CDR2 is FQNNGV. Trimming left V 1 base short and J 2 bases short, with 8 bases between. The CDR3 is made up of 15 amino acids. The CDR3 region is CASSLVRGNTGELFF. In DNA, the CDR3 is TGTGCCAGCAGCTTAGTTCGGGGAAACACCGGGGAGCTGTTTTTT.

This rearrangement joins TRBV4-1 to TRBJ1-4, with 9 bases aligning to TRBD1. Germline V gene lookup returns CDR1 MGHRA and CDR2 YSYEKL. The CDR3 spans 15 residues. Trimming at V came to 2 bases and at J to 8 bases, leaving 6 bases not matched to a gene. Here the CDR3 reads CASSQPGQGFEKLFF. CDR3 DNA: TGCGCCAGCAGCCAACCGGGACAGGGTTTCGAAAAACTGTTTTTT.

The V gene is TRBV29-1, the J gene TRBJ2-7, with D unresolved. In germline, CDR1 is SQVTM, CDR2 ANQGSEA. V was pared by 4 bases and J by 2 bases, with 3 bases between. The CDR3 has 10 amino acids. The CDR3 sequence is CSVATYEQYF. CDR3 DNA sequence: TGCAGCGTTGCCACCTACGAGCAGTACTTC.

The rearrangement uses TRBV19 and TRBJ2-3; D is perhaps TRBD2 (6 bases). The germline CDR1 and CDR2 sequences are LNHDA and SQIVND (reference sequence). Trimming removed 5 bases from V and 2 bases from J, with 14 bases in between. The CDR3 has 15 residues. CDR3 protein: CASSDGRPYTDTQYF. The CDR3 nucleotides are TGTGCCAGTAGTGATGGGAGGCCCTACACAGATACGCAGTATTTT.

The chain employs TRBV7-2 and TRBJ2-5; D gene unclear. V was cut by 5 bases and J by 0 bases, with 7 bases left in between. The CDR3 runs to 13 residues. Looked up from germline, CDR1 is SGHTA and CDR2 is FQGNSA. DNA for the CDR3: TGTGCCAGCAGCACCCAGAACCAAGAGACCCAGTACTTC. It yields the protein CASSTQNQETQYF.

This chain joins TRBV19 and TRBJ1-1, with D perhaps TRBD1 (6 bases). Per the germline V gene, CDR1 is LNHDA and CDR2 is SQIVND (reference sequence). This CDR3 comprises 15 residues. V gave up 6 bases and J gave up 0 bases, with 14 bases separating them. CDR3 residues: CASSLFRTVNTEAFF. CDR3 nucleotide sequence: TGTGCCAGTAGCTTATTCAGGACAGTGAACACTGAAGCTTTCTTT.

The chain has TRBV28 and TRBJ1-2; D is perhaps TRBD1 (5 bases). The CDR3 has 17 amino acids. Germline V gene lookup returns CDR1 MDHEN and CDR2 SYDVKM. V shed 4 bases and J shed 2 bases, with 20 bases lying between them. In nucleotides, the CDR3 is TGTGCCAGCAGTTCTTTTCCGGGCACTCGGACAAACTATGGCTACACCTTC. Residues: CASSSFPGTRTNYGYTF.

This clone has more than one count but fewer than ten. CDR3 sequence reads: CASSLDPATNEKLFF. The DNA of the CDR3 is TGTGCCAGCAGCTTAGATCCGGCAACTAATGAAAAACTGTTTTTT. The chain has TRBV7-3 and TRBJ1-4; no definite D call. CDR3 length: 15 amino acids. V lost 2 bases, J lost 0 bases, and 7 bases lay in between. CDR1 and CDR2 from the germline V gene are SGHTA and FQGTGA. Full variable domain (missing parts from reference TRBV7-3 and TRBJ1-4): GAGVSQTPSNKVTEKGKYVELRCDPISGHTALYWYRQSLGQGPEFLIYFQGTGAADDSGLPNDRFFAVRPEGSVSTLKIQRTERGDSAVYLCASSLDPATNEKLFFGSGTQLSVL.

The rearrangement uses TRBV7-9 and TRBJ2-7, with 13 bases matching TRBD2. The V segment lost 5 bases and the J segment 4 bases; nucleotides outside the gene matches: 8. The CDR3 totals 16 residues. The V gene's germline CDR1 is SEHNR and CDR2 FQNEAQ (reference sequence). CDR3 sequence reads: CASSPTSGRAMYEQYF. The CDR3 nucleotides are TGTGCCAGCAGCCCCACTAGCGGGAGGGCCATGTACGAGCAGTACTTC. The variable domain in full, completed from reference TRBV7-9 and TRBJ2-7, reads DTGVSQNPRHKITKRGQNVTFRCDPISEHNRLYWYRQTLGQGPEFLTYFQNEAQLEKSRLLSDRFSAERPKGSFSTLEIQRTEQGDSAMYLCASSPTSGRAMYEQYFGPGTRLTVT.

CDR3 sequence reads: CASSPGTEGEQYF. The DNA for the CDR3 is TGTGCCAGCAGCCCCGGGACAGAGGGGGAGCAGTACTTC. The chain has TRBV28 and TRBJ2-7, with 7 bases identical to TRBD1. Germline lookup yields CDR1 MDHEN and CDR2 SYDVKM. The CDR3 consists of 13 residues. The V gene end was trimmed by 6 bases and the J gene end by 7 bases; junction bases not matched to a gene: 9.

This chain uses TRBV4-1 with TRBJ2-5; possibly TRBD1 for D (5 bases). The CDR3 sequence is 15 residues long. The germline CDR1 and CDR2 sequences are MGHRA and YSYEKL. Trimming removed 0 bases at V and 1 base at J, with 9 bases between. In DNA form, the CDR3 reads TGCGCCAGCAGCCAAGATAGGACACCCCAAGAGACCCAGTACTTC. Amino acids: CASSQDRTPQETQYF.

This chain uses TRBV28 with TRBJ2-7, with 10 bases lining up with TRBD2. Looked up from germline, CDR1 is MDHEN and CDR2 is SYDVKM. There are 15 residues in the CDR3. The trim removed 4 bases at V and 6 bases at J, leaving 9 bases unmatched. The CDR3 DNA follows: TGTGCCAGCAGTTCCCCAGCGGGAGGGCCTTTCGAGCAGTACTTC. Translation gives CASSSPAGGPFEQYF.

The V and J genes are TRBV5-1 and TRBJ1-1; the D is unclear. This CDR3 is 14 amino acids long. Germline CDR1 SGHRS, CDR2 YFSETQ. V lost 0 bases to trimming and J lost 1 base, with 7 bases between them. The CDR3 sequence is CASSLDPRNTEAFF. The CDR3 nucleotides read TGCGCCAGCAGCTTGGACCCGAGGAACACTGAAGCTTTCTTT. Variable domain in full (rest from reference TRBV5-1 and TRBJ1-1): KAGVTQTPRYLIKTRGQQVTLSCSPISGHRSVSWYQQTPGQGLQFLFEYFSETQRNKGNFPGRFSGRQFSNSRSEMNVSTLELGDSALYLCASSLDPRNTEAFFGQGTRLTVV.

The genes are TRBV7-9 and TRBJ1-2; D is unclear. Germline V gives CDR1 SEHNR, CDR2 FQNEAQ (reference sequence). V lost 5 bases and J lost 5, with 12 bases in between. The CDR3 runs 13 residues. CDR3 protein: CASSRVRAYGYTF. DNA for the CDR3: TGTGCCAGCAGCCGGGTGAGGGCGTATGGCTACACCTTC.

DNA of the CDR3: TGTGCCAGCAGCGTAGGGACTAGCGGATACTACAATGAGCAGTTCTTC. Its translation: CASSVGTSGYYNEQFF. V is TRBV9 and J is TRBJ2-1, with TRBD2 matching over 10 bases. The CDR3 covers 16 residues. Germline loops: CDR1 SGDLS, CDR2 YYNGEE. The V segment lost 0 bases and the J segment 3 bases; nucleotides outside the gene matches: 3. Together with reference TRBV9 and TRBJ2-1, the CDR3 gives the full variable domain: DSGVTQTPKHLITATGQRVTLRCSPRSGDLSVYWYQQSLDQGLQFLIQYYNGEERAKGNILERFSAQQFPDLHSELNLSSLELGDSALYFCASSVGTSGYYNEQFFGPGTRLTVL.